The clone carrying this T cell receptor beta chain was seen a few times. The antigen remains unidentified. These data originate in a study of blood T cells in healthy people across ages. Study background: About one barcoded beta molecule per two T cells came from capture by template switching.

Primed by a sample-barcoded 5' primer and a J-beta primer mix, a second PCR proceeded for about 6 to 11 cycles. TCRdb passed the 5' RACE reads through MiXCR, listing each CDR3 protein once. The table shows hundreds of thousands of distinct CDR3 sequences, with approximately 52% occurring only once. General observations from the study: It was the long-lived donors that had more naive CD4+ cells and higher diversity than aged donors.

The study isolated at least 7 million PBMCs from each sample. V lost 6 bases and J lost 2, with 14 bases in between. The germline V gene encodes CDR1 KGHSH and CDR2 LQKENI. The CDR3 extends over 14 amino acids. The receptor's source is a woman aged 80 or over in good health. The chain joins TRBV18 to TRBJ2-7; D is uncertain. The sequencing input was blood. The CDR3 sequence is CASSRGAQTYEQYF. CDR3 nucleotide sequence: TGTGCCAGCTCCCGAGGAGCGCAGACCTACGAGCAGTACTTC.